Included here is one T cell receptor (beta chain) sequence, with context. This record belongs to a study of blood T cell repertoires in COVID-19. The table came from immunoSEQ multiplex PCR; TCRdb's copy has only in-frame clones and leaves some out. Of about 12,000 clones detected, approximately 70% appear once; the ten largest clones hold roughly 6.7%. The CDR3 loop spans 15 amino acids. From germline, CDR1 is SGHTA and CDR2 FQGNSA. Trimming pared 0 bases from V and 6 bases from J, leaving 11 bases between. Seattle cases were enrolled at active infection and followed longitudinally. Sequenced sample: peripheral blood. The V gene is TRBV7-2, the J gene TRBJ1-4; TRBD1 is a possible D gene (6 bases). The receptor was derived from a man aged 55 to 70 with COVID-19, enrolled during active disease. CDR3 region: CASSLAQAGDEKLFF. The CDR3 DNA sequence: TGTGCCAGCAGCTTAGCGCAGGCAGGGGATGAAAAACTGTTTTTT.